Many counts were recorded for the clone carrying this T cell receptor beta chain. Its antigen is currently unknown. This sample is part of a study of regulatory T cells in long-lasting Graves disease. Study-level points and caveats: Persistent cases favored TRBV28, TRBJ1-2 and TRBJ2-5.

The CDR3 consists of 15 residues. Germline V lookup: CDR1 MNHNS, CDR2 SASEGT. Unmatched junction bases numbered 5, after V lost 5 bases and J lost 1 base. Libraries of TCR beta came from iRepertoire HTBI primers plus Arm-PCR of CDR3 regions. MiXCR, run by TCRdb on the multiplex PCR reads, gives a single entry per CDR3 protein. The data contain about 420,000 distinct CDR3 sequences, 23% of them singletons. Noted time point: persistent/refractory GD, antithyroid drugs over 5 years with positive TRAb. PBMC-extracted RNA yielded the TCR library. The chain links TRBV6-1 to TRBJ1-5; 7 bases fit TRBD1. The receptor's source is a female donor with Graves disease. This specimen was peripheral blood mononuclear cells (PBMCs), taken when the disease was refractory, from a patient treated with antithyroid drugs. This CDR3 is CASSPTGISNQPQHF. The DNA of the CDR3 is TGTGCCAGCAGTCCGACAGGGATCAGCAATCAGCCCCAGCATTTT.